The 4 T cell receptor beta chains below were found in one sample sequenced in a study of T cells in Graves' hyperthyroidism and ophthalmopathy. Amplification of TCR beta CDR3 regions was performed using RNA transcripts as template. The primer set for the first-round RT-PCR of the TCR CDR3 was HTBI. TCRdb passed the multiplex PCR reads through MiXCR, listing each CDR3 protein once. Of more than 550,000 distinct CDR3 sequences in the sample, about 18% were seen once. Sequenced: blood. The receptors derive from a man aged 45-65 years with Graves' hyperthyroidism.

The chain links TRBV7-2 to TRBJ1-2; D gene uncertain. The V gene lost 0 bases and the J gene lost 7 bases, with 9 bases spanning the gap. Germline assignment: CDR1 SGHTA and CDR2 FQGNSA. The CDR3 consists of 13 residues. The CDR3 DNA reads TGTGCCAGCAGCTTAGCGAACGGCCGTGGCTACACCTTC. Translated, it gives CASSLANGRGYTF.

Remarks on this clonotype: A single base separates this from a much larger clone, so it may be a read error. The chain is built from TRBV12-3 or TRBV12-4 and TRBJ1-5; TRBD1 is a possible D gene (5 bases). This CDR3 has 14 amino acids. In DNA form, the CDR3 reads TGTACCAGCAGTTTAGAGACAGGCAATCAGCCCCAGCATTTT. Protein: CTSSLETGNQPQHF.

This clonotype has more than one count but fewer than ten. J is TRBJ1-1 and V is TRBV6-2 or TRBV6-3, with 7 bases aligning to TRBD1. This CDR3 contains 16 residues. V lost 0 bases, J lost 1 base, and 5 bases stayed unmatched. Germline lookup yields CDR1 MNHEY and CDR2 SVGEGT. CDR3 coding DNA: TGTGCCAGCAGTTACTCGGTGGACAGGCAGAACACTGAAGCTTTCTTT. Translated, it gives CASSYSVDRQNTEAFF.

This clonotype has ten or more counts. V and J are TRBV27 and TRBJ1-2, with a weak D call TRBD1 (6 bases). Trimming cost V 5 bases and J 6 bases, with 22 bases left between them. The CDR3 length is 16 residues. Germline loops: CDR1 MNHEY, CDR2 SMNVEV (reference sequence). The CDR3 DNA reads TGTGCCAGCAGTAGCTACCCCAAAAATTCAGGGGATGGCTACACCTTC. This translates into CASSSYPKNSGDGYTF.